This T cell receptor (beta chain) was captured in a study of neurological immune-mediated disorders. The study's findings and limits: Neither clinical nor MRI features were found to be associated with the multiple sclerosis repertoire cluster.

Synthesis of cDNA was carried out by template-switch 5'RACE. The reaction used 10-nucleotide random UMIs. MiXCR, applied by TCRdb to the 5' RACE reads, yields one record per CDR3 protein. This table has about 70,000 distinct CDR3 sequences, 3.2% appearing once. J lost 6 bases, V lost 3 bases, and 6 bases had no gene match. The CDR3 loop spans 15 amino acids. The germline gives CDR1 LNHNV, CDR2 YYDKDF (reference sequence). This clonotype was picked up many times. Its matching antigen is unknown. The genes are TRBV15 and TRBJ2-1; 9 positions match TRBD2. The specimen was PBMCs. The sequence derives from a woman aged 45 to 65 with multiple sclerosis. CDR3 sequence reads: CATSSQSSGTNEQFF. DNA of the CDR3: TGTGCCACCAGCAGTCAGTCTAGCGGGACCAATGAGCAGTTCTTC.